A single sample is the source of the 17 T cell receptor beta chains below, sequenced in a study of shared clonotypes between healthy human individuals. Assay used: immunoSEQ multiplex PCR; TCRdb lists only in-frame clones, some missing. The data show over 150,000 clones, 66% seen once. The specimen was memory CD4+ T cells sorted from blood. This sample's subset: CD45RA-negative fraction. All receptors derive from a man younger than 40 in good health.

This clone was seen only once. The chain's CDR3 is CASSLVSGADYEQYF. The CDR3 DNA reads as TGTGCCAGCAGCTTAGTCTCGGGGGCTGACTACGAGCAGTACTTC. The rearrangement joins TRBV7-2 to TRBJ2-7; either TRBD1 or TRBD2 may fit D (6 bases each). Trimming shortened V by 1 base and J by 3 bases, and 13 bases separated the two germline ends. CDR1 SGHTA and CDR2 FQGNSA come from the germline V gene. The CDR3 contains 15 residues.

The chain combines TRBV4-2 with TRBJ2-2; the D gene could be TRBD1 or TRBD2 (5 bases each). Germline loops: CDR1 LGHNA, CDR2 YNFKEQ. This CDR3 contains 16 residues. Trimming took 0 bases from V and 1 from J, leaving 9 bases between them. The CDR3 protein is CASSQDGGRNTGELFF. CDR3 DNA: TGTGCCAGCAGCCAAGATGGGGGAAGGAACACCGGGGAGCTGTTTTTT.

The chain links TRBV27 to TRBJ1-1, with a tentative D call TRBD1 (5 bases). The CDR3 runs 13 residues. CDR1 MNHEY and CDR2 SMNVEV come from the germline V gene (reference sequence). V lost 0 bases and J lost 3, with 5 bases in between. The CDR3 bases are TGTGCCAGCAGTTTATCGGGGGACACTGAAGCTTTCTTT. This codes for CASSLSGDTEAFF.

The chain combines TRBV7-6 with TRBJ2-7; 7 bases match TRBD2. The germline V gene has CDR1 SGHVS and CDR2 FNYEAQ. The CDR3 has 14 residues. V was clipped by 3 bases and J by 2 bases; unmatched bases: 4. The CDR3 DNA reads TGTGCCAGCAGCTTGGGCGGGAGTACCTACGAGCAGTACTTC. It yields the protein CASSLGGSTYEQYF.

This rearrangement joins TRBV30 to TRBJ2-3; D unresolved. The V gene lost 0 bases and the J gene lost 2 bases, with 15 bases spanning the gap. The CDR3 contains 16 residues. Germline V CDR1 and CDR2: GTSNPN, SVGIG (reference sequence). In nucleotides, the CDR3 is TGTGCCTGGAGTGTACGGTGGCCTCCAGTCACAGATACGCAGTATTTT. Translation: CAWSVRWPPVTDTQYF.

This chain links TRBV5-1 with TRBJ2-5, with no clear D. There are 14 residues in the CDR3. Germline V gene sequence: CDR1 SGHRS, CDR2 YFSETQ. Trimming removed 3 bases at V and 4 bases at J, with 13 bases between. In DNA, the CDR3 is TGCGCCAGCAGCTCTGCTGGCCCGGGAGAGACCCAGTACTTC. It specifies CASSSAGPGETQYF.

The gene calls are TRBV15 and TRBJ2-1; TRBD2 matches 12 bases. This CDR3 has 13 amino acids. Trimming removed 3 bases from V and 13 bases from J; junction bases left unmatched: 4. The germline V gene encodes CDR1 LNHNV and CDR2 YYDKDF (reference sequence). This CDR3 is CATSSLAGGTQFF. The CDR3 DNA is TGTGCCACCAGCAGCCTAGCGGGAGGGACACAGTTCTTC.

The chain joins TRBV4-2 to TRBJ2-4; D may be TRBD2 (5 bases). Deletions cut 7 bases from V and 0 bases from J, with 13 bases between. The V gene's germline CDR1 is LGHNA and CDR2 YNFKEQ. The CDR3 has 15 amino acids. Here the CDR3 reads CASTLSGLAKNIQYF. The CDR3 bases are TGTGCCAGCACCCTAAGCGGACTAGCCAAAAACATTCAGTACTTC.

This clone turned up a few times. The rearrangement joins TRBV29-1 to TRBJ2-3; perhaps TRBD2 as D (5 bases). V was pared by 5 bases and J by 2 bases, with 8 bases between. Germline V gene sequence: CDR1 SQVTM, CDR2 ANQGSEA. This CDR3 is 12 amino acids long. The CDR3 DNA reads TGCAGCGTTCGGACTGCCACAGATACGCAGTATTTT. Residues: CSVRTATDTQYF.

The gene calls are TRBV15 and TRBJ2-1; D not resolved. V was clipped by 7 bases and J by 8 bases, with 12 bases between them. This CDR3 is 12 amino acids long. Germline V lookup: CDR1 LNHNV, CDR2 YYDKDF (reference sequence). The CDR3 nucleotides read TGTGCCACCACAGTTACGGGCCATGAGCAGTTCTTC. Translating it yields CATTVTGHEQFF. Combining the CDR3 with reference TRBV15 and TRBJ2-1 gives the whole variable domain DAMVIQNPRYQVTQFGKPVTLSCSQTLNHNVMYWYQQKSSQAPKLLFHYYDKDFNNEADTPDNFQSRRPNTSFCFLDIRSPGLGDTAMYLCATTVTGHEQFFGPGTRLTVL.

Many counts were recorded for this clone. For the CDR3, the DNA is TGTGCCAGCAGTACCGGGACAGGGGGCTACGAGCAGTACTTC. Its translation is CASSTGTGGYEQYF. The rearrangement links TRBV6-5 to TRBJ2-7, with 11 bases identical to TRBD1. Germline lookup yields CDR1 MNHEY and CDR2 SVGAGI. This CDR3 is built from 14 residues. With V trimmed by 5 bases and J by 3 bases, 3 bases remained unmatched.

This clone was observed a handful of times. V usage is TRBV7-9 and J usage is TRBJ2-4; TRBD1 might be the D (6 bases). CDR1 and CDR2 from the germline V gene are SEHNR and FQNEAQ (reference sequence). V dropped 5 bases and J dropped 6 bases, with 14 bases sitting between them. This CDR3 spans 14 amino acids. The CDR3 loop reads CASSVTDRPNIQYF. The CDR3 bases are TGTGCCAGCAGCGTAACAGACAGGCCAAACATTCAGTACTTC.

This chain links TRBV7-3 with TRBJ2-3; weak D call: TRBD2 (6 bases). The CDR3 is 14 amino acids. The germline V gene encodes CDR1 SGHTA and CDR2 FQGTGA. The V and J ends lost 3 bases and 5 bases respectively, with 12 bases between them. CDR3 sequence: CASSFGTGLDTQYF. In DNA form, the CDR3 reads TGTGCCAGCAGCTTCGGGACTGGGCTAGATACGCAGTATTTT.

The V gene is TRBV18, the J gene TRBJ2-2; the D is unclear. The CDR3 covers 16 residues. The ends were cut back, 2 bases at V and 5 bases at J, with 15 bases in the middle. Germline V CDR1 and CDR2: KGHSH, LQKENI. The CDR3 protein is CASSPNPDRSTGELFF. The CDR3 coding sequence is TGTGCCAGCTCACCAAATCCCGACCGGAGTACCGGGGAGCTGTTTTTT. Drawing the rest from reference TRBV18 and TRBJ2-2, the complete variable domain is NAGVMQNPRHLVRRRGQEARLRCSPMKGHSHVYWYRQLPEEGLKFMVYLQKENIIDESGMPKERFSAEFPKEGPSILRIQQVVRGDSAAYFCASSPNPDRSTGELFFGEGSRLTVL.

The table lists this clone with many counts. The CDR3, as DNA: TGTGCCACGGGGATTAACTGGGGAGATACGCAGTATTTT. Protein product: CATGINWGDTQYF. The chain is built from TRBV7-3 and TRBJ2-3, with D perhaps TRBD2 (5 bases). This CDR3 has 13 residues. Germline-derived CDR1 and CDR2 are SGHTA and FQGTGA. V gave up 10 bases and J gave up 5 bases, with 16 bases separating them.

The chain combines TRBV7-2 with TRBJ2-2; 14 bases match TRBD2. CDR3 size: 16 residues. With V trimmed by 5 bases and J by 5 bases, 4 bases remained unmatched. Germline CDR1 SGHTA, CDR2 FQGNSA. CDR3 in DNA: TGTGCCAGCAGCCTCGGGACTAGCGGGAGAACCGGGGAGCTGTTTTTT. Amino acid sequence: CASSLGTSGRTGELFF.

This clone was found a few times. The chain joins TRBV27 to TRBJ2-3; D unclear. Trimming left V 3 bases short and J 2 bases short, with 9 bases between. This CDR3 is 14 amino acids long. CDR1 and CDR2 (germline): MNHEY, SMNVEV (reference sequence). CDR3 amino acids: CASSLRTPTDTQYF. The CDR3 region has the DNA TGTGCCAGCAGTTTGAGGACGCCCACAGATACGCAGTATTTT.